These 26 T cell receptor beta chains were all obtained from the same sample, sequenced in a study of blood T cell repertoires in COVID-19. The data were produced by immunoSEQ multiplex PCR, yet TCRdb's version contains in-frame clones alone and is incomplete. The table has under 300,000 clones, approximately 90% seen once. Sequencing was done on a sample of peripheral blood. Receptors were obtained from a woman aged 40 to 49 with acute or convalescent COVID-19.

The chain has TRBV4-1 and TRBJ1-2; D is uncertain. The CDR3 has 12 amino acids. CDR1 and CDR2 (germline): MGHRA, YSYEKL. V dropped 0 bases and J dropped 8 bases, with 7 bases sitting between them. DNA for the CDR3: TGCGCCAGCAGCCAAGATACGGTCGGCTACACCTTC. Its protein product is CASSQDTVGYTF.

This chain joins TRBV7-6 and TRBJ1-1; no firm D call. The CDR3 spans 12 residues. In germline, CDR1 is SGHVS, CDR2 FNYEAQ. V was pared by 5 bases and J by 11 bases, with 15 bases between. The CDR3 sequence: CASSPPPTEAFF. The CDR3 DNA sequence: TGTGCCAGCAGCCCCCCCCCGACGGAGGCTTTCTTT.

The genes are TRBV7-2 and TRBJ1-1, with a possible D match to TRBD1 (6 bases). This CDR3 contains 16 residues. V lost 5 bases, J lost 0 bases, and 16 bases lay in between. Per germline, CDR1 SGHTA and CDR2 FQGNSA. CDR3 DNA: TGTGCCAGCAGCCCGTGGAGGACAGACATGAACACTGAAGCTTTCTTT. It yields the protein CASSPWRTDMNTEAFF.

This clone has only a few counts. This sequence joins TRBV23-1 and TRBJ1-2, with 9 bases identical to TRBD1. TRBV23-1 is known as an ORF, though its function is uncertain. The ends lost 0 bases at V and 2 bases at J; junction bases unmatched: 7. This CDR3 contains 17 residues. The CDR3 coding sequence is TGCGCCAGCAGTCAATCGCCGGGACAGGGAGGAAACTATGGCTACACCTTC. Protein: CASSQSPGQGGNYGYTF.

CDR3 in DNA: TGTGCCAGCAGCCAAGATGGGAGGGGCTACACCTTC. Translating it yields CASSQDGRGYTF. The V call is TRBV3-1 (or the pseudogene TRBV3-2), the J call TRBJ1-2; D gene ambiguous. V was shortened by 0 bases and J by 8 bases, with 7 bases between the two germline ends. The CDR3 length is 12 residues. Germline V CDR1 and CDR2: LGHDT, YNNKEL (reference sequence).

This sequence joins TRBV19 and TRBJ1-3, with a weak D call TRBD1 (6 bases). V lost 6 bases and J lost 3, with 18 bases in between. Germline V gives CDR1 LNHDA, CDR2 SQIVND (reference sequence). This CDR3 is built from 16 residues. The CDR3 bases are TGTGCCAGTAGACGTCGGGGGGGGGCAGATGGAAACACCATATATTTT. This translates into CASRRRGGADGNTIYF.

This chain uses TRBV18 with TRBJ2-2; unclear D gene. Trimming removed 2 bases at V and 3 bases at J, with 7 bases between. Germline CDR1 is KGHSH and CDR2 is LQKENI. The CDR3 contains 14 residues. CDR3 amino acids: CASSPGPDTGELFF. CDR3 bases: TGTGCCAGCTCACCAGGGCCAGACACCGGGGAGCTGTTTTTT.

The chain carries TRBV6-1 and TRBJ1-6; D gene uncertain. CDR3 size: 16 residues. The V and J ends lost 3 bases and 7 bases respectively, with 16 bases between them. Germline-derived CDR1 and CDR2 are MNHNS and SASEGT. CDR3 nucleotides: TGTGCCAGCAGTGATCAGCACCGCGGAGGAAATTCACCCCTCCACTTT. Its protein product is CASSDQHRGGNSPLHF.

CDR3 in amino acids: CASNTLGVSYEQYV. The CDR3 DNA reads TGTGCCAGCAATACTCTAGGAGTCTCCTACGAGCAGTACGTC. The rearrangement uses TRBV6-1 and TRBJ2-7; D unclear. The V end was cut by 7 bases, the J end by 0 bases, with 13 bases between. The CDR3 runs to 14 residues. CDR1 is MNHNS, CDR2 SASEGT, per germline.

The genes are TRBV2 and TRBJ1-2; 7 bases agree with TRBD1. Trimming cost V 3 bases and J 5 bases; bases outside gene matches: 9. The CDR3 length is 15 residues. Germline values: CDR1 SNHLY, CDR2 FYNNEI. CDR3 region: CASSDRGGLYYGYTF. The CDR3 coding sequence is TGTGCCAGCAGTGACAGAGGGGGCCTTTATTATGGCTACACCTTC.

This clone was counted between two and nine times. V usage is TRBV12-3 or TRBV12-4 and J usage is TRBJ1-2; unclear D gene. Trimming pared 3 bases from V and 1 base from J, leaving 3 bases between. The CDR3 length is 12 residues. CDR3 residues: CASSFLNYGYTF. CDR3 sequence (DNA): TGTGCCAGCAGTTTTCTTAACTATGGCTACACCTTC.

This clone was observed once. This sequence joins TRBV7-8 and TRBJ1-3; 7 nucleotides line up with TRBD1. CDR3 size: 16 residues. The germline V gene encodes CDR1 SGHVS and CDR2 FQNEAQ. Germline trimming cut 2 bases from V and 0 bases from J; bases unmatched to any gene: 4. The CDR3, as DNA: TGTGCCAGCAGCTTACTCACAGGGGACTCTGGAAACACCATATATTTT. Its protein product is CASSLLTGDSGNTIYF.

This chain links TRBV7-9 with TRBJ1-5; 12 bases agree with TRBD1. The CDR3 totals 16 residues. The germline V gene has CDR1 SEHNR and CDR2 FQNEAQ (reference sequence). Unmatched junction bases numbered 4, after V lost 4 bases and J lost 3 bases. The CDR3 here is CASSWGQGAFNQPQHF. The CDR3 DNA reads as TGTGCCAGCAGCTGGGGACAGGGGGCCTTCAATCAGCCCCAGCATTTT.

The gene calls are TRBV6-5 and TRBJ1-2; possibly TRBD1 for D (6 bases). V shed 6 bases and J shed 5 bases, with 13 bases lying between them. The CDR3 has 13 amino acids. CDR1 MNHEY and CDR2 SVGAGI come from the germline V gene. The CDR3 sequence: CASRTRGEYGYTF. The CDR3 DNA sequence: TGTGCCAGCAGGACCAGGGGAGAATATGGCTACACCTTC.

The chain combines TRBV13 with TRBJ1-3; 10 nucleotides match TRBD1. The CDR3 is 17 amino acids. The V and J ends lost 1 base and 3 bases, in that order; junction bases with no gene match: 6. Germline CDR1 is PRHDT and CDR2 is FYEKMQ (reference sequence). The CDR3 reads CASSLVGTGVLGNTIYF. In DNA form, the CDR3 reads TGTGCCAGCAGCTTAGTTGGGACAGGGGTCCTTGGAAACACCATATATTTT.

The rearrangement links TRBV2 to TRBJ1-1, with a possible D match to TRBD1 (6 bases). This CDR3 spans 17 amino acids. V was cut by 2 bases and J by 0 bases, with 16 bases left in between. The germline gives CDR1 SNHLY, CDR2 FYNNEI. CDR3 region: CASSELGTLRMNTEAFF. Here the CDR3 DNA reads TGTGCCAGCAGTGAATTGGGGACACTACGAATGAACACTGAAGCTTTCTTT.

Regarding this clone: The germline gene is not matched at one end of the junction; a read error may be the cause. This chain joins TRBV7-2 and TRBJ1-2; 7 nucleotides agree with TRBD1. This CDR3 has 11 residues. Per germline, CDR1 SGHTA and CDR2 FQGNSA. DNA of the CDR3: TGTGCCAGCAGCTTAGGGGGACAGCCCCACTTC. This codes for CASSLGGQPHF.

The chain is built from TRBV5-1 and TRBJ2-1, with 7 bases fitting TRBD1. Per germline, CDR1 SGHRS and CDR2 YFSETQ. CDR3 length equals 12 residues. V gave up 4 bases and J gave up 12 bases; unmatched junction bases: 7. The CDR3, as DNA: TGCGCCAGCAGCCCCCGGGACAGCGGGCAGTTCTTC. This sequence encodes CASSPRDSGQFF.

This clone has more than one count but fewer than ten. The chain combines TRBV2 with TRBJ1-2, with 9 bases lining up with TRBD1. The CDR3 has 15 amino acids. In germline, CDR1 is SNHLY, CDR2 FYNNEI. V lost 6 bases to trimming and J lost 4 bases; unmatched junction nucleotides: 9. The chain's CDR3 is CASRAPRQGVYGYTF. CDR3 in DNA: TGTGCCAGCAGAGCACCTAGACAGGGGGTCTATGGCTACACCTTC.

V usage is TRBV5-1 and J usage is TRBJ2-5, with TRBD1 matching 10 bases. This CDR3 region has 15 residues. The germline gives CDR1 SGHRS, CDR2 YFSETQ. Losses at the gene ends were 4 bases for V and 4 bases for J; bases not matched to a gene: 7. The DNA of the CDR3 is TGCGCCAGCAGCATAAGACAGGGGGCAGGAGAGACCCAGTACTTC. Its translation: CASSIRQGAGETQYF.

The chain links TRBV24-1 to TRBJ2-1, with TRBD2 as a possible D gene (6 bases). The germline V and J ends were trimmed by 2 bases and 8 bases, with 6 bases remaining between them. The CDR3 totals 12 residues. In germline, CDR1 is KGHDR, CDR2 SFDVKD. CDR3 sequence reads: CATSDSSDEQFF. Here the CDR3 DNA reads TGTGCCACCAGTGATTCTAGCGATGAGCAGTTCTTC.

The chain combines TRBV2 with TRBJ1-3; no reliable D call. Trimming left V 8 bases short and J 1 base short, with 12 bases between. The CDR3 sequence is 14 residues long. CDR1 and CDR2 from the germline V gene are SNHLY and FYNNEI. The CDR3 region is CASLRRSSGNTIYF. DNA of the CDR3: TGTGCCAGCCTCCGGCGGAGTTCTGGAAACACCATATATTTT.

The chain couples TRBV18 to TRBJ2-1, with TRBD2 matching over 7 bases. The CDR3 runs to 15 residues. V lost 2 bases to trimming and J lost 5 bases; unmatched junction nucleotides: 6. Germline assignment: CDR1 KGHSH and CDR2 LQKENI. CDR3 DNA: TGTGCCAGCTCACCAGGGAGCGGGGTGGACAATGAGCAGTTCTTC. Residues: CASSPGSGVDNEQFF.

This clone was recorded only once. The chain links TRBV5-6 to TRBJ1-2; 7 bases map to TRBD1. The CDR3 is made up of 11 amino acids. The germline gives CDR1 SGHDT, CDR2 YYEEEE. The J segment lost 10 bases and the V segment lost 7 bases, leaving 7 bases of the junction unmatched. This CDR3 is CASCRDSNYTF. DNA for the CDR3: TGTGCCAGCTGCCGGGACAGTAACTACACCTTC. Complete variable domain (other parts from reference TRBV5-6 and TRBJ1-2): DAGVTQSPTHLIKTRGQQVTLRCSPKSGHDTVSWYQQALGQGPQFIFQYYEEEERQRGNFPDRFSGHQFPNYSSELNVNALLLGDSALYLCASCRDSNYTFGSGTRLTVV.

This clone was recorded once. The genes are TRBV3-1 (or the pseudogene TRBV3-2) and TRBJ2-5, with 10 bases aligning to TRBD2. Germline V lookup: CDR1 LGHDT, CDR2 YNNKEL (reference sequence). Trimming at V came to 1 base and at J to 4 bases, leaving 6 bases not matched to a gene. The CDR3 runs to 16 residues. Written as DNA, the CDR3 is TGTGCCAGCAGCCAAGGAGCGGGGGGGGCAAGAGAGACCCAGTACTTC. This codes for CASSQGAGGARETQYF.

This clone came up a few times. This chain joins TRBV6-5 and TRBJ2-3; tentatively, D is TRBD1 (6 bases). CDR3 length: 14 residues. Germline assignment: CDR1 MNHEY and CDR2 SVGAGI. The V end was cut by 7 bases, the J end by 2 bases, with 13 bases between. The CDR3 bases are TGTGCCAGCACCAGGACAGCTTCCACAGATACGCAGTATTTT. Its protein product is CASTRTASTDTQYF.